The present T cell receptor (beta chain) was sequenced within a study of blood T cells in healthy people across ages. General observations from the study: More naive CD4+ cells and higher diversity marked long-lived donors relative to aged donors.

Primed by a sample-barcoded 5' primer and a J-beta primer mix, a second PCR proceeded for about 7 to 12 cycles. Every single cDNA molecule received a tag from a template-switch adaptor with 12 random nucleotides. TCRdb passed the 5' RACE reads through MiXCR, listing each CDR3 protein once. The data show 800,000 or so distinct CDR3 sequences, more than 35% seen once. Peripheral blood from each donor was collected in a volume of ten milliliters. This clonotype came up a few times. Its antigen is as yet unknown. This receptor was taken from a man older than 75 in good health. Sequencing used blood.

Written as DNA, the CDR3 is TGCAGTGCAAAAACATCGGCGCGGGAGGGTTTTGGCCAGTACTTC. This encodes CSAKTSAREGFGQYF. The V call is TRBV20-1, the J call TRBJ2-7; 9 bases fit TRBD2. The germline V gene encodes CDR1 DFQATT and CDR2 SNEGSKA (reference sequence). The CDR3 covers 15 residues. The J segment lost 10 bases and the V segment lost 6 bases, leaving 19 bases of the junction unmatched.